A selection of T cell receptor beta chains follows, all from one sample in a study of cytomegalovirus exposure and HLA in healthy donors. Profiled with immunoSEQ multiplex PCR; TCRdb holds only in-frame clones, not every one. The data contain approximately 100,000 clones, less than 80% of them singletons. Material: PBMCs. The receptor source for this set is a woman between 40 and 50 years old in good health and CMV-seronegative. CDR3s include the opening cysteine and the closing phenylalanine or tryptophan. The D gene is left open where the match is weak. Not all rows give a size; the values are once, few, many and, for expanded clones, a class.

j_gene,d_gene,abundance,v_gene,CDR3nt,CDR3aa
TRBJ2-6,-,-,TRBV15,TGTGCCACCAGCAGAGGGGGGAGGGGGGCCAACGTCCTGACTTTC,CATSRGGRGANVLTF
TRBJ2-5,TRBD1,once,TRBV28,TGTGCCAGTCGACAGGGCCTCCAAGAGACCCAGTACTTC,CASRQGLQETQYF
TRBJ1-5,-,few,TRBV9,TGTGCCAGCAGCGTAGACAATAGCAATCAGCCCCAGCATTTT,CASSVDNSNQPQHF
TRBJ2-1,TRBD2,-,TRBV7-9,TGTGCCAGTCTGGGACTAGCGGAATACAATGAGCAGTTCTTC,CASLGLAEYNEQFF
TRBJ2-7,-,few,TRBV5-1,TGCGCCAGCAGCTTGGAGGCTGCAACAGTAACCCCCTACGAGCAGTACTTC,CASSLEAATVTPYEQYF
TRBJ1-4,TRBD1,-,TRBV28,TGTGCCAGCAGTTCGACAGGGGCTAATGAAAAACTGTTTTTT,CASSSTGANEKLFF
TRBJ1-3,-,few,TRBV25-1,TGTGCCAGCAGTGTTCAGCGAACTACTGGAAACACCATATATTTT,CASSVQRTTGNTIYF
TRBJ2-3,-,-,TRBV27,TGTGCCAGCAGCTCACAGCGCACAGATACGCAGTATTTT,CASSSQRTDTQYF
TRBJ2-7,TRBD1,-,TRBV19,TGTGCCAGTCAAAGACAGGGGGGCTACGAGCAGTACTTC,CASQRQGGYEQYF
TRBJ1-2,-,-,TRBV6-5,TGTGCCAGCGTGGGGGACACTAACTATGGCTACACCTTC,CASVGDTNYGYTF
TRBJ2-7,TRBD1,-,TRBV9,TGTGCCAGCAGCGTATCCGCGACAGGGACCTCCTACGAGCAGTACTTC,CASSVSATGTSYEQYF
TRBJ1-2,TRBD1,few,TRBV27,TGTGCCAGCAGTCCACTGACAGGGTTCTATGGCTACACCTTC,CASSPLTGFYGYTF
TRBJ2-1,-,-,TRBV30,TGTGCCTGGAGTGTAGATAGCCTGAATGAGCAGTTCTTC,CAWSVDSLNEQFF
TRBJ2-3,TRBD1,once,TRBV5-1,TGCGCCAGCAGCTTGGGGGGACAGCTCGGCGCTACGCAGTATTTT,CASSLGGQLGATQYF
TRBJ2-7,-,-,TRBV28,TGTGCCAGCAGTCCGCGCACTACCTACGAGCAGTACTTC,CASSPRTTYEQYF
TRBJ1-5,-,-,TRBV30,TGTGCCTGGAGTGTACGGGGGGTTCAGCCCCAGCATTTT,CAWSVRGVQPQHF
TRBJ1-6,-,once,TRBV7-2,TGTGCCAGCGCATTCAGGGGTTCACCCCTCCACTTT,CASAFRGSPLHF
TRBJ2-2,-,-,TRBV29-1,TGCAGCGTTGAACCAGGGATTGGTGGCGGGGAGCTGTTTTTT,CSVEPGIGGGELFF
TRBJ1-1,-,-,TRBV19,TGTGCCAGTAGTACCTACAGGGAGGGCACTGAAGCTTTCTTT,CASSTYREGTEAFF
TRBJ1-4,-,-,TRBV18,TGTGCCAGCTCACCGGGGGGGCCAACTAATGAAAAACTGTTTTTT,CASSPGGPTNEKLFF
TRBJ1-1,-,-,TRBV4-3,TGCGCCAGCAGCCCCTGGAGGGGGGGGCCCATTGAAGCTTTCTTT,CASSPWRGGPIEAFF
TRBJ2-2,TRBD1,-,TRBV27,TGTGCCAGCAGTTTATCACAGGGGATCGGGGAGCTGTTTTTT,CASSLSQGIGELFF
TRBJ1-6,-,-,TRBV7-2,TGTGCCAGCAGCTTAGGGGCCTACCGGATCAGGTCTAATTCACCCCTCCACTTT,CASSLGAYRIRSNSPLHF
TRBJ2-6,TRBD2,-,TRBV5-4,TGTGCCAGCAGATATGGGACTAGCGGGGGTAAAGGCTCTGGGGCCAACGTCCTGACTTTC,CASRYGTSGGKGSGANVLTF
TRBJ1-1,-,-,TRBV5-4,TGTGCCAGCAGCCTCCGGGACACCCTTGAAGCTTTCTTT,CASSLRDTLEAFF
TRBJ1-3,-,-,TRBV7-2,TGTGCCAGCAGCCAGGGACTCATTGGAAACACCATATATTTT,CASSQGLIGNTIYF
TRBJ2-2,TRBD1,few,TRBV4-3,TGCGCCAGCAGCCTTTCGCCCGGGACAGGGGGCCTCCTGTTTTTT,CASSLSPGTGGLLFF
TRBJ2-2,TRBD2,-,TRBV5-1,TGCGCCAGCAGCCTGGGGCTAGCGGGGTCCGGGGAGCTGTTTTTT,CASSLGLAGSGELFF
TRBJ2-1,-,-,TRBV7-2,TGTGCCAGCAGCTTAGCGAGGGGGAATGAGCAGTTCTTC,CASSLARGNEQFF
TRBJ2-7,TRBD1,-,TRBV7-9,TGTGCCAGCAGCTTATATGCCGGAACAGGGGGTGCAGCCTACGAGCAGTACTTC,CASSLYAGTGGAAYEQYF
TRBJ2-7,-,-,TRBV2,TGTGCCACCGGTTCTCGGAGGGGTCATCAGTACTTC,CATGSRRGHQYF
TRBJ2-5,-,-,TRBV11-3,TGTGCCAGCAGCTCAAGCCCGACCGGGGCCCAGTACTTC,CASSSSPTGAQYF
TRBJ1-3,-,-,TRBV9,TGTGCCAGCAGCGGGAGCGGAACCCCACACGGAAACACCATATATTTT,CASSGSGTPHGNTIYF
TRBJ2-7,TRBD1,once,TRBV27,TGTGCCAGCGGACGACAGGGGGAGTTCTCCTACGAGCAGTACTTC,CASGRQGEFSYEQYF
TRBJ1-5,TRBD1,-,TRBV28,TGTGCCAGCAGTATTGACAGGGGCAGTCAGCCCCAGCATTTT,CASSIDRGSQPQHF
TRBJ2-5,TRBD2,-,TRBV9,TGTGCCAGCAGCGTAGAGCCGGGAGGCCTGCAAGAGACCCAGTACTTC,CASSVEPGGLQETQYF
TRBJ2-5,TRBD2,-,TRBV28,TGTGCCAGCAGTTTAGAGGGGTGGCTAGCGGGAGTGTTTGAGACCCAGTACTTC,CASSLEGWLAGVFETQYF
TRBJ2-1,TRBD2,-,TRBV7-9,TGTGCCAGCAGCTTACCAAAGCGGGAGGTCATAGTCGATGAGCAGTTCTTC,CASSLPKREVIVDEQFF
TRBJ1-1,-,-,TRBV6-6,TGTGCCAGCAGTTCCCAGGGTGGCACTGAAGCTTTCTTT,CASSSQGGTEAFF
TRBJ2-2,TRBD2,-,TRBV27,TGTGCCAGCCGGGGGGGGCGAGGCACCGGGGAGCTGTTTTTT,CASRGGRGTGELFF
TRBJ2-2,-,-,TRBV7-9,TGTGCCAGCAGCAAACTAAACACCGGGGAGCTGTTTTTT,CASSKLNTGELFF
TRBJ2-7,TRBD2,-,TRBV5-4,TGTGCCAGCAGCGTCACTAGCGGACCCTACGAGCAGTACTTC,CASSVTSGPYEQYF
TRBJ1-2,-,few,TRBV28,TGTGCCAGCAGTTTAGCAGGGCCGCCTGGCTACACCTTC,CASSLAGPPGYTF
TRBJ2-5,-,-,TRBV5-1,TGCGCCAGCAGCAGGGGGACGTTGGCTTGGGAGCAGTACTTC,CASSRGTLAWEQYF
TRBJ2-7,-,-,TRBV18,TGTGCCAGCTCACCACAAGAGGACAGCCCCTACGAGCAGTACTTC,CASSPQEDSPYEQYF
TRBJ1-1,-,-,TRBV29-1,TGCAGCGTTGAACTCCACACTGAAGCTTTCTTT,CSVELHTEAFF
TRBJ1-5,-,-,TRBV7-2,TGTGCCAGCAGCTTAGTTCCCTCAGGCAATCAGCCCCAGCATTTT,CASSLVPSGNQPQHF
TRBJ2-3,TRBD1,-,TRBV28,TGTGCCAGCAGTTCCCCGCAGGGGGGCACAGATACGCAGTATTTT,CASSSPQGGTDTQYF
TRBJ1-6,TRBD1,few,TRBV28,TGTGCCAGCAGTTCCCGGGGACAGGGGCGAAATTCACCCCTCCACTTT,CASSSRGQGRNSPLHF
TRBJ2-1,TRBD1,-,TRBV27,TGTGCCAGCAGCCCTACGACAGGGGGCGTGCGGGGAAGCTCCTACAATGAGCAGTTCTTC,CASSPTTGGVRGSSYNEQFF
TRBJ1-2,-,-,TRBV19,TGTGCCAGTCTTAAATCAACAGGGAAAAACTATGGCTACACCTTC,CASLKSTGKNYGYTF
TRBJ1-2,-,-,TRBV5-1,TGCGCCAGCAGCCCCGGGGAAGTCCATGGCTACACCTTC,CASSPGEVHGYTF
TRBJ2-3,TRBD2,-,TRBV5-1,TGCGCCAGCAGCTTGATCGGTGGCGGGGGGGCCGCAGATACGCAGTATTTT,CASSLIGGGGAADTQYF